These 8 T cell receptor beta chains came from one sample sequenced in a study of blood T cell repertoires in COVID-19. The assay was immunoSEQ multiplex PCR, and TCRdb's table has in-frame clones only and misses some. The table lists 300,000 to 400,000 clones, around 90% of them singletons. Sequencing was done on a sample of peripheral blood. The source is a woman aged 18-29 years who had recovered from COVID-19.

This chain uses TRBV6-5 with TRBJ2-7; no definite D call. V was shortened by 6 bases and J by 6 bases, with 21 bases between the two germline ends. Germline CDR1 is MNHEY and CDR2 is SVGAGI. This CDR3 is built from 15 residues. DNA of the CDR3: TGTGCCAGCAGCCCCCAGGCACGAAGTGGCGTCGAGCAGTACGTC. Translated, it gives CASSPQARSGVEQYV.

This rearrangement joins TRBV19 to TRBJ1-6; possible D gene TRBD1, 6 bases. The CDR3 is made up of 15 amino acids. In germline, CDR1 is LNHDA, CDR2 SQIVND (reference sequence). V lost 1 base, J lost 9 bases, and 13 bases lay in between. The CDR3: CASSIGTVQRSPLHF. The CDR3, as DNA: TGTGCCAGTAGTATAGGGACAGTACAACGTTCACCCCTCCACTTT.

This clone was observed a handful of times. The J gene is TRBJ2-1, the V gene TRBV4-2; 9 bases match TRBD1. The V gene's germline CDR1 is LGHNA and CDR2 YNFKEQ. This CDR3 has 17 amino acids. V trimming: 0 bases; J trimming: 2 bases; junction bases outside the gene matches: 5. The CDR3 region has the DNA TGTGCCAGCAGCCAAGATCAGGGACAGGGCGCCTACAATGAGCAGTTCTTC. This sequence encodes CASSQDQGQGAYNEQFF.

This chain links TRBV12-5 with TRBJ2-1; the match to TRBD2 covers 8 bases. CDR1 is LGHNT, CDR2 FRNRAP, per germline. Unmatched junction bases numbered 5, after V lost 3 bases and J lost 7 bases. The CDR3 spans 14 residues. The CDR3 loop reads CASGFEGTRNEQFF. CDR3 in DNA: TGTGCTAGTGGTTTTGAAGGGACTAGAAATGAGCAGTTCTTC.

This clone occurred once. This sequence joins TRBV11-3 and TRBJ2-3, with 10 positions matching TRBD2. CDR1 and CDR2 from the germline V gene are SGHNT and YENEEA. This CDR3 spans 16 amino acids. V lost 4 bases, J lost 7 bases, and 11 bases stayed unmatched. The CDR3 sequence: CASSSGTSGISNTQYF. The CDR3 nucleotides read TGTGCCAGCAGCTCCGGCACTAGCGGGATTTCAAATACGCAGTATTTT.

The chain couples TRBV18 to TRBJ2-1; TRBD2 aligns across 9 bases. V shed 3 bases, J shed 9 bases, and the junction held 15 bases outside the gene matches. The CDR3 is 17 amino acids. Germline V lookup: CDR1 KGHSH, CDR2 LQKENI. The CDR3, as DNA: TGTGCCAGCTCACCGAATTTGAATAGCGGGAGAGTAGGTGAGCAGTTCTTC. Its protein product is CASSPNLNSGRVGEQFF.

This sequence joins TRBV27 and TRBJ1-1; D gene ambiguous. Trimming removed 0 bases at V and 4 bases at J, with 9 bases between. CDR1 MNHEY and CDR2 SMNVEV come from the germline V gene (reference sequence). This CDR3 comprises 14 residues. The CDR3 coding sequence is TGTGCCAGCAGTTTATCTCGAGGGTCCACTGAAGCTTTCTTT. This codes for CASSLSRGSTEAFF.

The genes are TRBV18 and TRBJ1-1; 10 positions agree with TRBD1. Per germline, CDR1 KGHSH and CDR2 LQKENI. The CDR3 sequence is 13 residues long. The V gene end was trimmed by 3 bases and the J gene end by 11 bases; junction bases not matched to a gene: 6. The DNA for the CDR3 is TGTGCCAGCTCACCGGGGACAGGGGATCGCGCTTTCTTT. Translation gives CASSPGTGDRAFF.